This T cell receptor (beta chain) was sequenced for a study of T cells in Graves' hyperthyroidism and ophthalmopathy. Findings and caveats of the study: Researchers found most expanded thyroid clonotypes above 0.001 in blood as well. A model built on 13 V-J features separated ophthalmopathy from stable hyperthyroidism.

Amplified TCR beta CDR3 regions derived from RNA transcripts. First-round RT-PCR with HTBI primers amplified the TCR CDR3 region. MiXCR was run by TCRdb on the multiplex PCR reads, yielding one entry per CDR3 protein. The sample contains approximately 560,000 distinct CDR3 sequences, about 43% of which appear only once. Graves' hyperthyroidism without ophthalmopathy progression within 18 months was termed stable. Patients aged 18 to 65 with hyperthyroidism were newly diagnosed, with duration under 2 months. This CDR3 has 16 residues. Per the germline V gene, CDR1 is SGHTA and CDR2 is FQGNSA. V was cut by 1 base and J by 0 bases, with 12 bases left in between. In the case of this clonotype: Its target is not known.

This receptor was obtained from a woman in her late teens or twenties with Graves' hyperthyroidism. Sequenced: peripheral blood or thyroid tissue (not recorded which). The gene calls are TRBV7-2 and TRBJ1-2; the D gene is possibly TRBD1 (5 bases). This CDR3 reads CASSLDPGTSNYGYTF. In DNA form, the CDR3 reads TGTGCCAGCAGCTTAGACCCCGGGACGTCTAACTATGGCTACACCTTC.